Listed below are T cell receptor beta chains from one sample, sequenced in a study of T cell responses to AZD1222 COVID-19 vaccine. TCRdb's table, derived via immunoSEQ multiplex PCR, lists solely in-frame clones and lacks some. Among nearly 80,000 clones listed, 80% were seen once. Sequenced material: peripheral blood, taken on day 0 of AZD1222 vaccination. Receptor source: an adult in good health. CDR3s include the opening cysteine and the closing phenylalanine or tryptophan.

v_gene	j_gene	CDR3aa
TRBV19	TRBJ1-1	CASSREWTSTEAFF
TRBV5-5	TRBJ2-5	CASSLGQGQETQYF
TRBV9	TRBJ1-4	CASSFTGGTNEKLFF
TRBV15	TRBJ2-2	CATSRDWQNTGELFF
TRBV3-1/TRBV3-2	TRBJ1-3	CASSTQPSGGPSSGNTIYF
TRBV5-1	TRBJ2-7	CASSWAGSSYEQYF
TRBV18	TRBJ1-1	CASSPSEQGRDTEAFF
TRBV2	TRBJ1-2	CASSEALQGGGYTF
TRBV4-1	TRBJ2-2	CASSQKGDGNTGELFF
TRBV20-1	TRBJ1-1	CSASPTTGVNTEAFF
TRBV7-6	TRBJ1-4	CASSSLAGSGEKLFF
TRBV21-1	TRBJ2-7	CASSKATWWQESYEQYF